This TCR beta chain was found in a study of T cell responses to AZD1222 COVID-19 vaccine. Sequencing used immunoSEQ multiplex PCR; TCRdb keeps in-frame clones, though not all of them. This table has 98,000 or so clones, 88% appearing once. This clone was observed once. Germline V gene lookup returns CDR1 SGHVS and CDR2 FQNEAQ. The CDR3 extends over 16 amino acids. Trimming stripped 0 bases from V and 0 bases from J, with 8 bases between. This receptor was taken from an adult who received the AZD1222 COVID-19 vaccine. V and J are TRBV7-8 and TRBJ2-2; tentative D call: TRBD2 (5 bases). Sequencing was performed on peripheral blood, taken 28 days after the second AZD1222 dose. The CDR3 reads CASSLAEGSNTGELFF. In DNA, the CDR3 is TGTGCCAGCAGCTTAGCTGAGGGCTCGAACACCGGGGAGCTGTTTTTT.